This T cell receptor (beta chain) was identified in a study of blood T cells in healthy people across ages. On the study more broadly: Template switching picked up about one barcoded beta molecule for each two T cells. Overall study results and limits: Higher diversity, along with more naive CD4+ cells, distinguished long-lived donors from aged donors.

Points on this clonotype: Antigen: not known.

Then a second PCR, running roughly 7 to 11 cycles, was carried out with a sample-barcoded 5' primer and a J-beta primer mix. Sequencing of every sample gave 3 million or more CDR3-containing paired-end reads. TCRdb called the 5' RACE reads again in MiXCR, with one record for every CDR3 protein. In the table there are 1.2 million to 1.5 million distinct CDR3 sequences, about 43% of which are singletons. V lost 0 bases and J lost 0, with 10 bases in between. The CDR3 runs 15 residues. CDR1 is SGHRS and CDR2 is YFSETQ in the germline V gene. Every donor gave about 9 milliliters of peripheral blood. This sequence joins TRBV5-1 and TRBJ2-7; D gene unclear. The material sequenced was blood. The receptor was isolated from a woman between 18 and 29 years old in good health. The CDR3 DNA follows: TGCGCCAGCAGCTTGGGTTCGACGGCCTCCTACGAGCAGTACTTC. It translates to CASSLGSTASYEQYF.